One sample yielded the 32 T cell receptor beta chains listed below, sequenced in a study of shared clonotypes between healthy human individuals. Positively selected for CCR7, the CD45RO-negative cells used as naive CD8 cells excluded terminally differentiated effector memory CD45RA+ cells. The protocol was immunoSEQ multiplex PCR, while the TCRdb copy is restricted to in-frame clones and leaves out a portion. The sample lists roughly 550,000 clones, around 95% occurring once. The sample consisted of naive CD8+ T cells sorted from blood. The receptors originated from a woman in her twenties or thirties in good health.

The CDR3 loop reads CASSQDLSGGLFEQYF. CDR3 in DNA: TGTGCCAGCAGCCAAGATCTATCGGGAGGGTTATTCGAGCAGTACTTC. The chain recombines TRBV4-2 with TRBJ2-7, with 8 positions matching TRBD2. Germline V gives CDR1 LGHNA, CDR2 YNFKEQ. This CDR3 is built from 16 residues. V shed 0 bases, J shed 6 bases, and the junction held 10 bases outside the gene matches.

This chain joins TRBV2 and TRBJ2-5, with D possibly matching TRBD1 (5 bases). TRBJ2-7 matches the DNA end more closely, so the J call is doubtful. The CDR3 length is 14 residues. Germline values: CDR1 SNHLY, CDR2 FYNNEI. The CDR3 DNA reads as TGTGCCAGCAAGGGGCACGGGTCGGCCTACGAGCAGTACTTC. It codes for CASKGHGSAYEQYF.

The chain carries TRBV19 and TRBJ2-7; D gene ambiguous. V was clipped by 9 bases and J by 3 bases, with 15 bases between them. The germline CDR1 and CDR2 sequences are LNHDA and SQIVND (reference sequence). This CDR3 spans 13 amino acids. The CDR3 DNA is TGTGCCAGCGCGTGGGGTTCGGGCTACGAGCAGTACTTC. Protein: CASAWGSGYEQYF.

The genes are TRBV4-1 and TRBJ2-2; 7 nucleotides line up with TRBD1. The CDR3 has 15 amino acids. After removal of 5 bases from V and 1 base from J, the junction contained 4 bases not matched to a gene. Germline CDR1 reads MGHRA; CDR2 reads YSYEKL. CDR3 nucleotides: TGCGCCAGCAGCGCCCGGGACAGGAACACCGGGGAGCTGTTTTTT. Its translation is CASSARDRNTGELFF.

The chain has TRBV9 and TRBJ2-3, with 8 bases matching TRBD1. V lost 4 bases to trimming and J lost 5 bases; unmatched junction nucleotides: 6. The germline V gene has CDR1 SGDLS and CDR2 YYNGEE. The CDR3 totals 14 residues. CDR3 region: CASSQGRGLDTQYF. CDR3 in DNA: TGTGCCAGCAGCCAGGGCAGGGGGCTAGATACGCAGTATTTT.

The gene calls are TRBV27 and TRBJ2-3; no clear D gene. Trimming left V 6 bases short and J 6 bases short, with 13 bases between. The CDR3 covers 13 residues. Germline V CDR1 and CDR2: MNHEY, SMNVEV (reference sequence). This CDR3 reads CASSDLLTDTQYF. DNA for the CDR3: TGTGCCAGCAGCGACCTATTAACGGATACGCAGTATTTT.

Only one count was recorded for this clone. The chain carries TRBV7-2 and TRBJ2-7; TRBD1 aligns across 9 bases. V was clipped by 5 bases and J by 4 bases; unmatched bases: 9. In germline, CDR1 is SGHTA, CDR2 FQGNSA. The CDR3 covers 15 residues. The CDR3 DNA sequence: TGTGCCAGCAGCGCCATACTACAGGGGGCTTACGAGCAGTACTTC. Amino acid sequence: CASSAILQGAYEQYF.

V gene TRBV2 combines with J gene TRBJ2-1; TRBD2 matches 7 bases. Germline lookup yields CDR1 SNHLY and CDR2 FYNNEI. V lost 11 bases, J lost 0 bases, and 4 bases stayed unmatched. The CDR3 consists of 13 residues. CDR3 sequence (DNA): TGTGCCGGACTAGGGAGCTCCTACAATGAGCAGTTCTTC. It is translated as CAGLGSSYNEQFF.

This chain uses TRBV5-6 with TRBJ2-7, with 7 bases lining up with TRBD2. This CDR3 comprises 14 residues. Germline CDR1 reads SGHDT; CDR2 reads YYEEEE. Trimming at V came to 6 bases and at J to 5 bases, leaving 11 bases not matched to a gene. The CDR3 is CASTIRREGDEQYF. In nucleotides, the CDR3 is TGTGCCAGCACTATACGCAGGGAGGGCGACGAGCAGTACTTC.

The chain joins TRBV27 to TRBJ2-1; D call uncertain. Per the germline V gene, CDR1 is MNHEY and CDR2 is SMNVEV (reference sequence). The CDR3 contains 13 residues. V shed 5 bases and J shed 6 bases, with 11 bases lying between them. This chain's CDR3 is CASSGSLINEQFF. CDR3 nucleotides: TGTGCCAGCAGTGGCTCTCTTATCAATGAGCAGTTCTTC.

Concerning this clone itself: Other DNA sequences in the sample encode the same CDR3. The CDR3 loop reads CASSWNQPQHF. The CDR3 region has the DNA TGTGCCAGCAGTTGGAATCAGCCCCAGCATTTT. This chain connects TRBV28 to TRBJ1-5; D call uncertain. This CDR3 spans 11 amino acids. Trimming removed 4 bases at V and 4 bases at J, with 2 bases between. Germline V CDR1 and CDR2: MDHEN, SYDVKM.

The chain couples TRBV9 to TRBJ1-6, with 8 bases fitting TRBD1. V lost 4 bases to trimming and J lost 11 bases; unmatched junction nucleotides: 8. Germline assignment: CDR1 SGDLS and CDR2 YYNGEE. CDR3 size: 14 residues. The chain's CDR3 is CASSPGQGVAPLHF. As DNA, the CDR3 is TGTGCCAGCAGCCCTGGACAGGGTGTAGCACCCCTCCACTTT.

This chain uses TRBV27 with TRBJ2-1; tentatively, D is TRBD1 (6 bases). CDR3 length: 12 residues. The germline CDR1 and CDR2 sequences are MNHEY and SMNVEV (reference sequence). Trimming pared 7 bases from V and 8 bases from J, leaving 12 bases between. Here the CDR3 reads CASTTGRHEQFF. CDR3 in DNA: TGTGCCAGCACCACAGGGCGGCATGAGCAGTTCTTC.

The gene calls are TRBV5-6 and TRBJ2-1, with 7 bases matching TRBD2. The length of the CDR3 is 14 residues. Germline V gives CDR1 SGHDT, CDR2 YYEEEE. V lost 4 bases, J lost 6 bases, and 7 bases stayed unmatched. The CDR3 nucleotides read TGTGCCAGCAGCCGGGGACTAAATATCAATGAGCAGTTCTTC. The encoded protein is CASSRGLNINEQFF.

The chain joins TRBV19 to TRBJ2-3; D may correspond to TRBD1 or TRBD2 (5 bases each). V shed 3 bases and J shed 4 bases, with 14 bases lying between them. The germline V gene encodes CDR1 LNHDA and CDR2 SQIVND (reference sequence). This CDR3 has 15 amino acids. The CDR3 DNA follows: TGTGCCAGTAGTATCAATCCCGGGACCCCAGATACGCAGTATTTT. As protein: CASSINPGTPDTQYF.

The V gene is TRBV5-5, the J gene TRBJ2-1; 8 positions agree with TRBD1. Germline V lookup: CDR1 SGHKS, CDR2 YYEKEE (reference sequence). The length of the CDR3 is 18 residues. After removal of 4 bases from V and 8 bases from J, the junction contained 20 bases not matched to a gene. CDR3 in amino acids: CASSRKPPGQAPEDEQFF. The CDR3 DNA reads as TGTGCCAGCAGCCGAAAACCCCCGGGACAGGCCCCCGAGGATGAGCAGTTCTTC.

The rearrangement links TRBV6-1 to TRBJ2-7; 8 positions agree with TRBD2. Losses at the gene ends were 3 bases for V and 4 bases for J; bases not matched to a gene: 14. Germline assignment: CDR1 MNHNS and CDR2 SASEGT. The CDR3 extends over 17 amino acids. CDR3 bases: TGTGCCAGCAGTGATCCACCCCCCGGGAGGGCTCAGTACGAGCAGTACTTC. Protein: CASSDPPPGRAQYEQYF.

The rearrangement joins TRBV4-1 to TRBJ2-3; 8 nucleotides agree with TRBD2. The CDR3 has 15 residues. J was trimmed by 5 bases and V by 4 bases; bases with no gene match: 8. Germline CDR1 reads MGHRA; CDR2 reads YSYEKL. CDR3 sequence reads: CASSPGQREQDTQYF. As DNA, the CDR3 is TGCGCCAGCAGCCCAGGGCAGCGGGAGCAAGATACGCAGTATTTT.

V gene TRBV5-1 combines with J gene TRBJ2-1; 11 nucleotides match TRBD1. The germline CDR1 and CDR2 sequences are SGHRS and YFSETQ. Losses at the gene ends were 4 bases for V and 5 bases for J; bases not matched to a gene: 5. This CDR3 region has 15 residues. As DNA, the CDR3 is TGCGCCAGCAGCGACCGGGACAGGGGGGACAATGAGCAGTTCTTC. Protein product: CASSDRDRGDNEQFF.

This rearrangement joins TRBV19 to TRBJ2-1, with TRBD2 matching 8 bases. Germline lookup yields CDR1 LNHDA and CDR2 SQIVND (reference sequence). J gave up 0 bases and V 4 bases, and 2 bases lay outside the gene matches. The CDR3 consists of 15 residues. CDR3 protein: CASSTSGGSYNEQFF. Written as DNA, the CDR3 is TGTGCCAGTAGTACCAGCGGGGGCTCCTACAATGAGCAGTTCTTC.

V gene TRBV7-9 combines with J gene TRBJ2-7; 12 bases agree with TRBD2. This CDR3 has 15 amino acids. Looked up from germline, CDR1 is SEHNR and CDR2 is FQNEAQ (reference sequence). J lost 4 bases, V lost 4 bases, and 5 bases had no gene match. In nucleotides, the CDR3 is TGTGCCAGCAGCTCCTCTAGCGGGAGGGCGTACGAGCAGTACTTC. The encoded protein is CASSSSSGRAYEQYF.

The rearrangement joins TRBV30 to TRBJ2-7; the D is unclear. Deletions cut 3 bases from V and 6 bases from J, with 18 bases between. This CDR3 region has 14 residues. The germline gives CDR1 GTSNPN, CDR2 SVGIG (reference sequence). CDR3 bases: TGTGCCTGGAGCCGGGTCCTGACTTCTGGCGAGCAGTACTTC. This gives the protein CAWSRVLTSGEQYF.

V is TRBV27 and J is TRBJ1-5; tentatively, D is TRBD1 (5 bases). This CDR3 region has 14 residues. V was trimmed by 3 bases and J by 4 bases, leaving 10 bases between them. Germline assignment: CDR1 MNHEY and CDR2 SMNVEV (reference sequence). The CDR3, as DNA: TGTGCCAGCAGTTTGGGGGGTTGGAATCAGCCCCAGCATTTT. Translated: CASSLGGWNQPQHF.

V and J are TRBV2 and TRBJ2-2; D not certain. Germline V gene sequence: CDR1 SNHLY, CDR2 FYNNEI. Trimming took 7 bases from V and 7 from J, leaving 4 bases between them. The CDR3 sequence is 10 residues long. The CDR3 coding sequence is TGTGCCAGCAAAAACGGGGAGCTGTTTTTT. Protein: CASKNGELFF.

Only a few counts were recorded for this clone. V is TRBV7-9 and J is TRBJ2-7; the D is unclear. The V and J ends lost 4 bases and 5 bases respectively, with 15 bases between them. Germline-derived CDR1 and CDR2 are SEHNR and FQNEAQ (reference sequence). The CDR3 spans 14 residues. CDR3 residues: CASSSPIRNNEQYF. The CDR3 DNA reads TGTGCCAGCAGCTCTCCTATCCGAAACAACGAGCAGTACTTC.

V is TRBV10-3 and J is TRBJ2-2, with TRBD2 identical over 12 bases. This CDR3 has 16 amino acids. Germline V gives CDR1 ENHRY, CDR2 SYGVKD. The ends lost 3 bases at V and 6 bases at J; junction bases unmatched: 5. The CDR3 nucleotides read TGTGCCATCAGTGATCTAGCGGGAGGGTTGGCCGGGGAGCTGTTTTTT. Translation gives CAISDLAGGLAGELFF.

The chain employs TRBV9 and TRBJ2-1; 11 nucleotides match TRBD1. The germline CDR1 and CDR2 sequences are SGDLS and YYNGEE. CDR3 length equals 17 residues. V trimming: 0 bases; J trimming: 2 bases; junction bases outside the gene matches: 4. CDR3 sequence: CASSVGRGQGAYNEQFF. The CDR3, as DNA: TGTGCCAGCAGCGTAGGTAGGGGACAGGGGGCCTACAATGAGCAGTTCTTC. Drawing the rest from reference TRBV9 and TRBJ2-1, the complete variable domain is DSGVTQTPKHLITATGQRVTLRCSPRSGDLSVYWYQQSLDQGLQFLIQYYNGEERAKGNILERFSAQQFPDLHSELNLSSLELGDSALYFCASSVGRGQGAYNEQFFGPGTRLTVL.

The chain couples TRBV5-1 to TRBJ2-7, with D uncertain. Trimming cost V 1 base and J 3 bases, with 8 bases left between them. Germline loops: CDR1 SGHRS, CDR2 YFSETQ. The CDR3 is 13 residues long. CDR3 loop: CASSLSPYYEQYF. CDR3 nucleotide sequence: TGCGCCAGCAGCTTGAGCCCTTACTACGAGCAGTACTTC.

The V and J genes are TRBV4-1 and TRBJ2-7; D might be TRBD1 (6 bases). The length of the CDR3 is 15 residues. Trimming shortened V by 1 base and J by 0 bases, and 10 bases separated the two germline ends. Germline CDR1 is MGHRA and CDR2 is YSYEKL. The DNA for the CDR3 is TGCGCCAGCAGCCAAGGGACAGCCAACTCCTACGAGCAGTACTTC. It translates to CASSQGTANSYEQYF.

The V gene is TRBV4-1, the J gene TRBJ2-1; a weak D match, TRBD2 (7 bases). The CDR3 has 15 amino acids. The germline V gene has CDR1 MGHRA and CDR2 YSYEKL. The V gene lost 4 bases and the J gene lost 4 bases, with 14 bases spanning the gap. CDR3 DNA: TGCGCCAGCAGCCCCAGGGGACTACCGTACAATGAGCAGTTCTTC. Translated, it gives CASSPRGLPYNEQFF.

The chain employs TRBV2 and TRBJ2-2; D possibly corresponds to TRBD2 (6 bases). V was cut by 0 bases and J by 4 bases, with 12 bases left in between. Germline lookup yields CDR1 SNHLY and CDR2 FYNNEI. The CDR3 consists of 16 residues. The CDR3 DNA reads TGTGCCAGCAGTGAAGCAAGGGACGGGAGCACCGGGGAGCTGTTTTTT. It codes for CASSEARDGSTGELFF.

The gene calls are TRBV14 and TRBJ2-1, with 8 bases aligning to TRBD2. CDR1 and CDR2 (germline): SGHDN, FVKESK. Trimming at V came to 3 bases and at J to 10 bases, leaving 11 bases not matched to a gene. The length of the CDR3 is 15 residues. CDR3 DNA: TGTGCCAGCAGCCAGAACCCCGGGAGGGCAGGCGAGCAGTTCTTC. Amino acids: CASSQNPGRAGEQFF. Complete variable domain (other parts from reference TRBV14 and TRBJ2-1): EAGVTQFPSHSVIEKGQTVTLRCDPISGHDNLYWYRRVMGKEIKFLLHFVKESKQDESGMPNNRFLAERTGGTYSTLKVQPAELEDSGVYFCASSQNPGRAGEQFFGPGTRLTVL.